The 12 T cell receptor beta chains below come from one sample, sequenced in a study of regulatory T cells in long-lasting Graves disease. According to the study, TCR beta libraries were built with iRepertoire HTBI primers and CDR3-region Arm-PCR. TCRdb passed the multiplex PCR reads through MiXCR, listing each CDR3 protein once. Among roughly 400,000 distinct CDR3 sequences listed, about 21% were seen once. The sample's time point: persistent/refractory GD, antithyroid drugs over 5 years with positive TRAb. PBMC-derived RNA was used for the TCR library. This sample comprised peripheral blood mononuclear cells (PBMCs), obtained when the disease was refractory, from a patient treated with antithyroid drugs. The receptors here all came from a female donor with Graves disease.

This clonotype has ten or more counts. This likely comes from a read error, as the CDR3 has no conserved phenylalanine or tryptophan at its end. Because the CDR3's place on the DNA is in doubt, the DNA is left out and the CDR3 is given as listed by TCRdb. The chain employs TRBV6-1 and TRBJ1-1; TRBD1 reflects the table's D call only, with no check against the DNA. Germline values: CDR1 MNHNS, CDR2 SASEGT. The CDR3 region is 14 residues in length, termini included. The CDR3 spells CASSDLVRGGAVNI.

In this sample, this clonotype turned up many times. The chain uses TRBV6-5 and TRBJ2-7, with a possible D match to TRBD1 (6 bases). Germline assignment: CDR1 MNHEY and CDR2 SVGAGI. This CDR3 contains 13 residues. The V gene lost 0 bases and the J gene lost 6 bases, with 9 bases spanning the gap. CDR3 sequence: CASSYSAGAEQYF. CDR3 coding DNA: TGTGCCAGCAGTTACTCGGCAGGGGCCGAGCAGTACTTC.

The gene calls are TRBV9 and TRBJ1-2; the D is unclear. This CDR3 has 14 amino acids. CDR1 and CDR2 from the germline V gene are SGDLS and YYNGEE. The V gene lost 3 bases and the J gene lost 10 bases, with 19 bases spanning the gap. The CDR3 spells CASSGPFSPWDYTF. Written as DNA, the CDR3 is TGTGCCAGCAGCGGCCCCTTTTCCCCTTGGGACTACACCTTC. The full variable domain, in which reference TRBV9 and TRBJ1-2 provide the parts outside the CDR3, is DSGVTQTPKHLITATGQRVTLRCSPRSGDLSVYWYQQSLDQGLQFLIQYYNGEERAKGNILERFSAQQFPDLHSELNLSSLELGDSALYFCASSGPFSPWDYTFGSGTRLTVV.

This clonotype was seen repeatedly, ten times or more. The V call is TRBV28, the J call TRBJ1-5; TRBD1 might be the D (6 bases). Trimming left V 6 bases short and J 5 bases short, with 20 bases between. Germline CDR1 reads MDHEN; CDR2 reads SYDVKM. The CDR3 sequence is 16 residues long. DNA for the CDR3: TGTGCCAGCAGACACCGGGACACGGATCCTCATCAGCCCCAGCATTTT. Protein: CASRHRDTDPHQPQHF.

This clonotype was detected only a few times. The chain links TRBV29-1 to TRBJ2-2; 9 bases align to TRBD2. Germline lookup yields CDR1 SQVTM and CDR2 ANQGSEA. Trimming removed 5 bases from V and 3 bases from J; junction bases left unmatched: 4. This CDR3 has 14 residues. The CDR3 nucleotides are TGCAGCGTTCTTCTAGCGGGATACACCGGGGAGCTGTTTTTT. It specifies CSVLLAGYTGELFF.

This clonotype was seen repeatedly, ten times or more. The CDR3 reads CSARDPYYSEQYF. The CDR3 region has the DNA TGCAGTGCTAGAGATCCCTACTATAGCGAGCAGTACTTC. V gene TRBV20-1 combines with J gene TRBJ2-7; D is unresolved. Germline CDR1 is DFQATT and CDR2 is SNEGSKA (reference sequence). The CDR3 spans 13 residues. Trimming removed 0 bases at V and 6 bases at J, with 12 bases between.

This clonotype was picked up many times. This chain links TRBV10-3 with TRBJ1-1; 9 bases align to TRBD1. CDR3 length: 15 amino acids. CDR1 and CDR2 from the germline V gene are ENHRY and SYGVKD. Unmatched junction bases numbered 4, after V lost 2 bases and J lost 3 bases. CDR3 in DNA: TGTGCCATCAGTGAGAAGGGACAGGGTTACACTGAAGCTTTCTTT. Residues: CAISEKGQGYTEAFF.

This clonotype was observed at least ten times. This CDR3 is CASSLGRVGMNTEAFF. The CDR3 DNA is TGTGCCAGCAGTTTGGGTAGGGTGGGAATGAACACTGAAGCTTTCTTT. J is TRBJ1-1 and V is TRBV28, with D uncertain. The germline V gene has CDR1 MDHEN and CDR2 SYDVKM. V was cut by 3 bases and J by 0 bases, with 14 bases left in between. The CDR3 loop spans 16 amino acids.

This clonotype was counted many times. The chain is built from TRBV5-1 and TRBJ2-7, with 7 positions matching TRBD1. Germline lookup yields CDR1 SGHRS and CDR2 YFSETQ. The junction had 7 bases not matched to a gene; V was cut back by 1 base and J by 6 bases. The CDR3 loop spans 14 amino acids. The CDR3 DNA reads as TGCGCCAGCAGCTTGAAGAGACAGGGCGGCGAGCAGTACTTC. Translating it yields CASSLKRQGGEQYF.

V gene TRBV27 combines with J gene TRBJ2-7; TRBD1 or TRBD2 may be the D gene (6 bases each). Germline CDR1 MNHEY, CDR2 SMNVEV (reference sequence). The CDR3 loop spans 13 amino acids. V lost 4 bases and J lost 7, with 14 bases in between. The CDR3 sequence: CASSSTGTGEQYF. The CDR3 DNA sequence: TGTGCCAGCAGTTCTACAGGGACTGGGGAGCAGTACTTC.

This chain connects TRBV20-1 to TRBJ1-2; no definite D call. This CDR3 comprises 13 residues. Per the germline V gene, CDR1 is DFQATT and CDR2 is SNEGSKA (reference sequence). V shed 1 base and J shed 7 bases, with 13 bases lying between them. CDR3 bases: TGCAGTGCTAGAGCGACTTACCGGGGTGGCTACACCTTC. Translated, it gives CSARATYRGGYTF.

V is TRBV5-1 and J is TRBJ1-2, with D possibly TRBD1 on 5 matching bases. V was shortened by 3 bases and J by 6 bases, with 18 bases between the two germline ends. This CDR3 has 15 residues. Germline V gene lookup returns CDR1 SGHRS and CDR2 YFSETQ. The CDR3 DNA is TGCGCCAGCAGCTCAAGGATGGGGCTCGCGGATGGCTACACCTTC. This encodes CASSSRMGLADGYTF.